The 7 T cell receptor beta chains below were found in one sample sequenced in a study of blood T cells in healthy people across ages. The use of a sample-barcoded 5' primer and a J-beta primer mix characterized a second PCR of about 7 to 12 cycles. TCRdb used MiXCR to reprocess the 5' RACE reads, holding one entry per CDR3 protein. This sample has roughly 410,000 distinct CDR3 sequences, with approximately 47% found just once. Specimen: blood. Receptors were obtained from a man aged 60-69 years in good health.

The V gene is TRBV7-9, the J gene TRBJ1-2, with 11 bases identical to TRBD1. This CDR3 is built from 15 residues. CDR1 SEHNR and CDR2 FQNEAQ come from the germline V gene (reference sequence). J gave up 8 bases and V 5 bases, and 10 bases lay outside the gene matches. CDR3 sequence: CASSDPGQGVEGYTF. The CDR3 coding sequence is TGTGCCAGCAGCGATCCGGGACAGGGGGTTGAAGGCTACACCTTC.

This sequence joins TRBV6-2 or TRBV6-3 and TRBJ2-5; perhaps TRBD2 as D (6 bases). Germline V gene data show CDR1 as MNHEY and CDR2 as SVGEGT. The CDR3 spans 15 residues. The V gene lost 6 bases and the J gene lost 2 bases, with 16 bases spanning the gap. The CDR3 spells CASSLTGVIQETQYF. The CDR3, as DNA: TGTGCCAGCAGCCTAACGGGGGTTATACAAGAGACCCAGTACTTC.

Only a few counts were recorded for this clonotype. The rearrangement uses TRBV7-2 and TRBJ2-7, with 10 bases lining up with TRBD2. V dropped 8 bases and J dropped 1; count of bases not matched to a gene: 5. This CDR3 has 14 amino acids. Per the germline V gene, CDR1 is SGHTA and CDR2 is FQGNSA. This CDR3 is CASRAGGQSYEQYF. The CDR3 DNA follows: TGTGCCAGCCGAGCGGGGGGGCAGTCCTACGAGCAGTACTTC.

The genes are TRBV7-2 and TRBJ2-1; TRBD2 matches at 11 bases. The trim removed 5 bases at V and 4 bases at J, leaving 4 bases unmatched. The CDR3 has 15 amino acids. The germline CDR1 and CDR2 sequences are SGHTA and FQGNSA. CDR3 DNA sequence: TGTGCCAGCAGCCCGCCTAGCGGGGGGTACAATGAGCAGTTCTTC. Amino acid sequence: CASSPPSGGYNEQFF.

CDR3 loop: CASSSKTGTVPSYEQYF. The CDR3 region has the DNA TGTGCCAGCAGCTCAAAAACCGGGACAGTGCCATCCTACGAGCAGTACTTC. The chain employs TRBV11-2 and TRBJ2-7; the match to TRBD1 covers 7 bases. V lost 4 bases and J lost 1; bases outside the gene matches: 13. This CDR3 comprises 17 residues. Per the germline V gene, CDR1 is SGHAT and CDR2 is FQNNGV.

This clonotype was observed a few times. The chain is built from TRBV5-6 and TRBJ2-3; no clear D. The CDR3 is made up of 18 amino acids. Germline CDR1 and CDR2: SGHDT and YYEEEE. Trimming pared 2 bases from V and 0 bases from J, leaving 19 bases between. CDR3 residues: CASSLRSDLDSSTDTQYF. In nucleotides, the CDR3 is TGTGCCAGCAGCTTAAGGTCAGACCTGGATTCTAGCACAGATACGCAGTATTTT.

The CDR3 DNA follows: TGTGCCAGCAGCCGGGGACTTCAGAGCACAGATACGCAGTATTTT. Its translation: CASSRGLQSTDTQYF. The J gene is TRBJ2-3, the V gene TRBV3-1, with D possibly matching TRBD2 (6 bases). Germline CDR1 reads LGHDT; CDR2 reads YNNKEL (reference sequence). V was shortened by 4 bases and J by 0 bases, with 11 bases between the two germline ends. The CDR3 has 15 amino acids.